This T cell receptor (beta chain) came from a study of cytomegalovirus exposure and HLA in healthy donors. Primers for the PCR totalled 60 Vbeta and 13 Jbeta. Repertoires were generated with immunoSEQ multiplex PCR, while TCRdb's copy carries only in-frame clones and drops some. The repertoire includes 140,000 to 150,000 clones, around 77% of them detected once, and 6.5% to 7% sits in the top ten. This CDR3 has 14 residues. The germline gives CDR1 SNHLY, CDR2 FYNNEI. V shed 5 bases and J shed 8 bases, with 18 bases lying between them. Comments on this clone: Its antigen is as yet unknown.

Study results and limitations: DRB1 had the most TCR associations and HLA-C the fewest, a later analysis found, with rates varying by HLA locus. Later work found most CMV-associated TCR beta chains apparently HLA-restricted. Most subjects' HLA-A and HLA-B alleles were reportedly predicted from TCR beta sequences.

The clonotype comes from a woman aged 40 to 50 in good health and CMV-seropositive. The rearrangement links TRBV2 to TRBJ1-2, with D perhaps TRBD1 (6 bases). Material: PBMCs. The CDR3 sequence: CASSLTGGQSGYTF. CDR3 DNA: TGTGCCAGCAGTCTGACGGGGGGGCAGAGCGGCTACACCTTC.